This TCR beta chain was sequenced for a study of a mutant IDH1 vaccine in newly diagnosed glioma. About the study: Treated individuals were approximately 62% male and around 38% female, averaging about 40 years of age.

Of note for this clone: The antigen remains unidentified.

Sequenced by immunoSEQ multiplex PCR; TCRdb stores in-frame clones only, minus some. The profile shows more than 50,000 clones, just over 85% of them singletons. General study points: Pseudoprogression showed no apparent link to changes in top peripheral T cell clonotypes.

The time point: baseline, week 1 (first vaccination visit). Treatment: pre-vaccination baseline after standard-of-care therapy. V was shortened by 2 bases and J by 6 bases, with 10 bases between the two germline ends. This CDR3 is built from 13 residues. Germline loops: CDR1 MNHEY, CDR2 SVGAGI. This sample comprised PBMCs, obtained from a glioma patient treated with radiotherapy, temozolomide or both. The chain has TRBV6-5 and TRBJ1-2; D may be TRBD1 (6 bases). The sequence was collected from a man aged 25-40 years with glioma. CDR3 residues: CASSYGGANGYTF. CDR3 coding DNA: TGTGCCAGCAGTTACGGGGGGGCAAATGGCTACACCTTC.